The T cell receptor (beta chain) under discussion was sequenced for a study of blood T cell repertoires in COVID-19. Across the study: T cells, B-cell-depleted T cells, or PBMCs provided the cDNA or gDNA that served as material.

Per the original data handling: Cell counts per sample came from amplifying reference gene primers. Profiling relied on immunoSEQ multiplex PCR, and the TCRdb table lists in-frame clones only, not all of them. V, J and clone size were drawn from that table, and D and trimming were deduced from the DNA. The sample lists 250,000 to 350,000 clones; roughly nine tenths were seen once. This CDR3 is 12 amino acids long. From germline, CDR1 is SQVTM and CDR2 ANQGSEA. The germline V and J ends were trimmed by 0 bases and 9 bases, with 10 bases remaining between them. The participants were between about 18 and 100 years old and came from roughly 25 US areas. Donors in Cohort 3 counted as recovered after two negative PCRs, clearance, or symptom resolution.

This receptor was taken from a young woman who had recovered from COVID-19. Sequencing input: PBMCs or T cells enriched from blood (not recorded which). The chain recombines TRBV29-1 with TRBJ2-3; weak D call: TRBD1 (6 bases). The chain's CDR3 is CSVEEGARTQYF. The CDR3 bases are TGCAGCGTTGAAGAGGGGGCGAGGACGCAGTATTTT.